This entry is about one TCR beta chain. Its antigen is as yet unknown. Sequencing used immunoSEQ multiplex PCR; TCRdb keeps in-frame clones, though not all of them. The sample has tens of thousands of clones; roughly nine tenths are singletons. This record belongs to a study of OX40 agonist ivuxolimab in advanced cancers. Study in general: Hepatocellular carcinoma, melanoma, renal cell or head and neck cancer occurred in dose-escalation patients. With a range of roughly 20 to 85, age averaged approximately 60 years, and about 82% were male.

The CDR3 has 12 amino acids. V lost 8 bases and J lost 1, with 8 bases in between. Looked up from germline, CDR1 is SNHLY and CDR2 is FYNNEI. Findings and limits, study-wide: The antigen specificity of the peripheral T cells (those that were expanded) was not determined. Among the lowest levels of clonal expansion were found in partial responders at 0.1-3.0 mg/kg.

The V call is TRBV2, the J call TRBJ1-1; D not certain. The receptor was isolated from an adult with an advanced solid tumor such as melanoma, head and neck, liver or kidney cancer. The sample was CD4+ or CD8+ T cells sorted from blood, taken in a trial of the OX40 agonist ivuxolimab. The CDR3 nucleotides are TGTGCCAGCGACATGGAGAACACTGAAGCTTTCTTT. This encodes CASDMENTEAFF.